This entry lists 11 T cell receptor beta chains sequenced from one sample in a study of naive and memory T cell subsets. These receptors have no identified antigens. The study, taken as a whole, reports: A few larger clonotypes appeared in naive repertoires, especially CD8, possibly memory cells re-expressing CD45RA.

Two oligonucleotides, mixed equimolar, formed the beta constant-region primer covering TRBC1 and TRBC2. Four rounds of PCR amplified the ligated cDNA using nested alpha and beta constant-region primers plus SP2. TCRdb processed the UMI-ligation and nested PCR reads anew with MiXCR; each CDR3 protein has one entry. This table has 99,000 or so distinct CDR3 sequences, around 15% appearing once. Sequenced material: naive CD8+ T cells from blood. The receptors shown here come from a human donor in good health.

Only one count was recorded for this clonotype. V is TRBV7-8 and J is TRBJ1-4; D is perhaps TRBD1 (5 bases). With 2 bases removed from V and 6 bases from J, the gap between germline ends came to 13 bases. CDR3 length equals 15 residues. Germline lookup yields CDR1 SGHVS and CDR2 FQNEAQ. CDR3 nucleotides: TGTGCCAGCAGCTTATACGGCGTAGGGGATGAAAAACTGTTTTTT. Its translation: CASSLYGVGDEKLFF.

V is TRBV7-9 and J is TRBJ2-2, with TRBD2 identical over 12 bases. This CDR3 is 18 amino acids long. J lost 4 bases, V lost 2 bases, and 8 bases had no gene match. The germline V gene encodes CDR1 SEHNR and CDR2 FQNEAQ (reference sequence). CDR3 coding DNA: TGTGCCAGCAGCTTATATTACCCGGGACTAGCGGGCACCGGGGAGCTGTTTTTT. Amino acids: CASSLYYPGLAGTGELFF.

The rearrangement links TRBV7-9 to TRBJ1-1; D is perhaps TRBD1 (6 bases). V lost 2 bases and J 3 bases, leaving 10 bases between the germline ends. The CDR3 runs 14 residues. Germline assignment: CDR1 SEHNR and CDR2 FQNEAQ (reference sequence). The CDR3 sequence is CASSLSGADTEAFF. CDR3 nucleotides: TGTGCCAGCAGCTTATCAGGGGCGGACACTGAAGCTTTCTTT.

This chain links TRBV7-3 with TRBJ2-2, with unresolved D. Germline values: CDR1 SGHTA, CDR2 FQGTGA. The CDR3 is 12 residues long. Trimming stripped 4 bases from V and 2 bases from J, with 2 bases between. As DNA, the CDR3 is TGTGCCAGCAGCTCCAACACCGGGGAGCTGTTTTTT. It is translated as CASSSNTGELFF.

This sequence joins TRBV6-2 or TRBV6-3 and TRBJ1-5; the D is unclear. Trimming removed 8 bases from V and 9 bases from J, with 29 bases in between. CDR1 MNHEY and CDR2 SVGEGT come from the germline V gene. The CDR3 is 17 amino acids. In nucleotides, the CDR3 is TGTGCCAGCTCATCTAGGACCGACGTTTTTGTCTTAGGGCCCCAGCATTTT. It yields the protein CASSSRTDVFVLGPQHF.

This chain links TRBV12-5 with TRBJ2-7; the D gene is possibly TRBD2 (5 bases). Germline V lookup: CDR1 LGHNT, CDR2 FRNRAP. V lost 6 bases to trimming and J lost 2 bases, with 11 bases between them. The CDR3 runs 13 residues. The CDR3 is CASGDSSTYEQYF. CDR3 nucleotide sequence: TGTGCTAGTGGGGACTCATCGACCTACGAGCAGTACTTC.

The V and J genes are TRBV6-2 or TRBV6-3 and TRBJ2-1; D unresolved. The germline V and J ends were trimmed by 7 bases and 10 bases, with 11 bases remaining between them. Germline V gene sequence: CDR1 MNHEY, CDR2 SVGEGT. This CDR3 comprises 11 residues. The CDR3 loop is CASMTGWEQFF. The CDR3, as DNA: TGTGCCAGCATGACTGGGTGGGAGCAGTTCTTC.

This sequence joins TRBV5-6 and TRBJ1-2, with D unresolved. The CDR3 extends over 16 amino acids. The V and J ends lost 0 bases and 4 bases respectively, with 16 bases between them. CDR1 and CDR2 (germline): SGHDT, YYEEEE. The CDR3 loop reads CASSLDSGVPFYGYTF. The CDR3 nucleotides read TGTGCCAGCAGCTTGGACTCAGGAGTACCATTCTATGGCTACACCTTC.

The chain has TRBV7-3 and TRBJ2-3, with D maybe TRBD1 (6 bases). The V and J ends lost 4 bases and 0 bases respectively, with 17 bases between them. CDR1 is SGHTA and CDR2 is FQGTGA in the germline V gene. The CDR3 runs to 17 residues. In nucleotides, the CDR3 is TGTGCCAGCAGCTCCACCGGAACAGGGCTCAGCACAGATACGCAGTATTTT. It codes for CASSSTGTGLSTDTQYF.

The chain recombines TRBV29-1 with TRBJ2-1; TRBD2 matches at 13 bases. Germline CDR1 and CDR2: SQVTM and ANQGSEA. CDR3 length equals 15 residues. V gave up 6 bases and J gave up 1 base; unmatched junction bases: 3. For the CDR3, the DNA is TGCAGCGTGCGGACTAGCGGGAGTTCCTACAATGAGCAGTTCTTC. This sequence encodes CSVRTSGSSYNEQFF.

There are many counts of this clonotype. The chain carries TRBV25-1 and TRBJ2-7; no clear D gene. Germline V gene data show CDR1 as MGHDK and CDR2 as SYGVNS. CDR3 length: 13 amino acids. The ends were cut back, 5 bases at V and 5 bases at J, with 13 bases in the middle. CDR3 nucleotide sequence: TGTGCCAGCAGTCTCCAGGTTGAGAACGAGCAGTACTTC. Translation: CASSLQVENEQYF.